This T cell receptor (beta chain) was found in a study of blood T cell repertoires in COVID-19. Looking at the study overall: The samples span acute and convalescent COVID-19 from the United States, Italy and Spain. From T cells, B-cell-depleted T cells, or PBMCs came the material, which was cDNA or gDNA.

Only a few counts were recorded for this clone. The same CDR3 also results from other DNA sequences found in this sample. In the authors' workflow: Nucleated cell number was recorded as an estimate derived from reference gene primer amplification. This table comes from immunoSEQ multiplex PCR, and its TCRdb copy is limited to in-frame clones, with some not included. V and J calls and clone size are given by that table; D and trimming were obtained from the DNA. The data show approximately 300,000 clones, over 75% seen once. During active infection, Seattle patients enrolled and were then monitored through disease. After removal of 4 bases from V and 4 bases from J, the junction contained 2 bases not matched to a gene. CDR1 and CDR2 from the germline V gene are SQVTM and ANQGSEA. The CDR3 has 13 residues.

This rearrangement joins TRBV29-1 to TRBJ2-5, with TRBD2 matching over 11 bases. The clonotype was recovered from a woman in her 30s with COVID-19, enrolled during active disease. What was sequenced was peripheral blood. The CDR3 reads CSVGLAGGETQYF. CDR3 coding DNA: TGCAGCGTTGGGCTAGCGGGAGGAGAGACCCAGTACTTC.